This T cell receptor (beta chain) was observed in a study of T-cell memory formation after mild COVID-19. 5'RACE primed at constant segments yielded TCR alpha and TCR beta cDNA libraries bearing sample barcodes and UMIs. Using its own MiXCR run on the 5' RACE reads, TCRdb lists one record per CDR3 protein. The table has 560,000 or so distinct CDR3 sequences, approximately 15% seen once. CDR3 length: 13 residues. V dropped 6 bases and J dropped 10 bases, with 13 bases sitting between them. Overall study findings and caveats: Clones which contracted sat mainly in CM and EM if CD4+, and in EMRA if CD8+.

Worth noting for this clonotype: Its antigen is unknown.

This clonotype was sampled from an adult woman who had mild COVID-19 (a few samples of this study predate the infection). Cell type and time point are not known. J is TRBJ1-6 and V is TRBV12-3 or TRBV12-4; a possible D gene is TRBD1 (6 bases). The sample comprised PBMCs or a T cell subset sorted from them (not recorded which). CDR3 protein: CASSNTQGSPLHF. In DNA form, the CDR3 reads TGTGCCAGCAGCAATACACAGGGCTCACCCCTCCACTTT.